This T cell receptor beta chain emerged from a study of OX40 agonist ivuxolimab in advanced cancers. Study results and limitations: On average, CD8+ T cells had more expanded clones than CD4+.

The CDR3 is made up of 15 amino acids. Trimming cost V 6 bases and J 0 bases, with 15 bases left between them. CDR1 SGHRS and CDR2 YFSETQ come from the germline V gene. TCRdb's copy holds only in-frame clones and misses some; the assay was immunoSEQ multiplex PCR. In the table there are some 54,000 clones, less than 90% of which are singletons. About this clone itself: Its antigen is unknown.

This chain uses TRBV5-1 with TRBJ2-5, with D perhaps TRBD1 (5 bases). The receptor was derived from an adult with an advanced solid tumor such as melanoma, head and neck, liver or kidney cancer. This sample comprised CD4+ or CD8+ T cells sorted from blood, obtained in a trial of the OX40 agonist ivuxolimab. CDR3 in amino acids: CASTLMGQYQETQYF. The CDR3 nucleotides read TGCGCCAGCACATTGATGGGGCAGTACCAAGAGACCCAGTACTTC.